A selection of T cell receptor beta chains follows, all from one sample in a study of shared clonotypes between healthy human individuals. Clones were read by immunoSEQ multiplex PCR, and TCRdb kept only the in-frame ones, dropping some. The sample lists 2 million to 2.5 million clones; approximately 95% were seen once. Sequences were obtained from naive CD4+ T cells sorted from blood. These receptors all come from a man in his late teens or twenties in good health. CDR3s include the opening cysteine and the closing phenylalanine or tryptophan. D genes are given only for firm matches. The listing skips clone size in some rows; elsewhere it reads once, few, many or a size class.

j_gene,abundance,v_gene,d_gene,CDR3aa,CDR3nt
TRBJ2-7,once,TRBV6-1,-,CASSEARVYEQYF,TGTGCCAGCAGTGAAGCAAGGGTCTACGAGCAGTACTTC
TRBJ1-1,-,TRBV27,TRBD1,CASSYDNRGKAFF,TGTGCCAGCAGTTACGACAACAGGGGGAAAGCTTTCTTT
TRBJ1-4,-,TRBV27,-,CASSFAAATNEKLFF,TGTGCCAGCAGTTTCGCCGCGGCAACTAATGAAAAACTGTTTTTT
TRBJ1-6,-,TRBV10-3,-,CAIRGTPEVSPLHF,TGTGCCATCAGGGGGACCCCCGAAGTTTCACCCCTCCACTTT
TRBJ1-6,once,TRBV6-1,TRBD1,CASSGGQVYNSPLHF,TGTGCCAGCAGTGGCGGACAGGTCTATAATTCACCCCTCCACTTT
TRBJ1-1,-,TRBV18,TRBD1,CASSSGGRERWQAFF,TGTGCCAGCTCATCAGGGGGACGTGAAAGATGGCAAGCTTTCTTT
TRBJ2-3,-,TRBV7-9,-,CVSSLAGADTQYF,TGTGTCAGCAGCTTAGCAGGAGCTGATACGCAGTATTTT
TRBJ1-3,-,TRBV11-2,TRBD1,CASSFLLGTGVGNTIYF,TGTGCCAGCAGCTTCCTATTGGGGACAGGGGTCGGAAACACCATATATTTT
TRBJ1-3,-,TRBV5-1,-,CASSLEGSGNTIYF,TGCGCCAGCAGCTTGGAAGGTTCTGGAAACACCATATATTTT
TRBJ2-5,-,TRBV2,-,CASRRVAASQETQYF,TGTGCCAGCAGGAGGGTGGCTGCCTCCCAAGAGACCCAGTACTTC
TRBJ2-7,-,TRBV11-2,-,CASSLWQPEQYF,TGTGCCAGCAGCTTATGGCAACCCGAGCAGTACTTC
TRBJ2-7,-,TRBV18,-,CASSPAGQTYEQYF,TGTGCCAGCTCACCCGCGGGACAGACCTACGAGCAGTACTTC
TRBJ1-1,-,TRBV29-1,-,CSGGQGGFTEAFF,TGCAGCGGGGGGCAGGGAGGGTTCACTGAAGCTTTCTTT
TRBJ1-5,-,TRBV4-3,TRBD1,CASSQGTGPQHF,TGCGCCAGCAGCCAGGGGACAGGTCCCCAGCATTTT
TRBJ1-2,-,TRBV28,-,CASLEGVVDYGYTF,TGTGCCAGCCTAGAGGGGGTTGTGGACTATGGCTACACCTTC
TRBJ2-7,-,TRBV2,TRBD1,CASSTTTGFNYEQYF,TGTGCCAGCAGTACAACGACAGGGTTCAACTACGAGCAGTACTTC
TRBJ2-5,many,TRBV2,TRBD2,CASLGAWSGGMEETQYF,TGTGCCAGCCTTGGGGCGTGGAGCGGGGGAATGGAAGAGACCCAGTACTTC
TRBJ2-3,-,TRBV6-1,TRBD1,CASRLQGASTDTQYF,TGTGCCAGCAGGTTACAGGGGGCTAGCACAGATACGCAGTATTTT
TRBJ2-5,once,TRBV19,TRBD1,CASGTRTGGVQYF,TGTGCCAGTGGGACGAGGACAGGGGGCGTCCAGTACTTC
TRBJ2-5,-,TRBV30,-,CAWSVNRVGETQYF,TGTGCCTGGAGTGTAAACAGGGTTGGGGAGACCCAGTACTTC
TRBJ1-1,-,TRBV13,-,CASSSNSGEAFF,TGTGCCAGCAGCTCCAACAGTGGGGAAGCTTTCTTT
TRBJ1-2,-,TRBV19,-,CASSLGTAANYGYTF,TGTGCCAGTAGTCTGGGGACGGCTGCTAACTATGGCTACACCTTC
TRBJ1-4,-,TRBV6-5,-,CASRLMGGTNEKLFF,TGTGCCAGCAGGCTGATGGGGGGAACTAATGAAAAACTGTTTTTT
TRBJ1-3,-,TRBV6-1,-,CASSGTRSGNTIYF,TGTGCCAGCAGTGGAACTCGGTCTGGAAACACCATATATTTT
TRBJ2-4,-,TRBV28,-,CASSLSLSLAKNIQYF,TGTGCCAGCAGTTTATCCCTTTCGCTAGCCAAAAACATTCAGTACTTC
TRBJ2-7,once,TRBV2,-,CASSAAGFIEQYF,TGTGCCAGCAGTGCGGCAGGATTCATCGAGCAGTACTTC
TRBJ1-2,once,TRBV6-5,-,CASSRDGLSNYGYTF,TGTGCCAGCAGCCGGGACGGCTTATCTAACTATGGCTACACCTTC
TRBJ2-7,-,TRBV27,-,CASSSSDRKDSYEQYF,TGTGCCAGCAGTTCCTCGGACCGAAAGGACTCCTACGAGCAGTACTTC
TRBJ2-2,-,TRBV5-1,TRBD2,CASSPTSGRGAGELFF,TGCGCCAGCAGCCCAACTAGCGGGAGAGGGGCCGGGGAGCTGTTTTTT
TRBJ2-4,once,TRBV10-2,-,CASSENPSGLAKNIQYF,TGCGCCAGCAGTGAGAATCCGAGCGGGCTAGCCAAAAACATTCAGTACTTC
TRBJ1-5,-,TRBV5-1,-,CASSPNAQGNGQPQHF,TGCGCCAGCAGCCCAAACGCACAGGGTAACGGCCAGCCCCAGCATTTT
TRBJ2-6,-,TRBV7-2,-,CASSTGHVINSGANVLTF,TGTGCCAGCAGCACGGGACACGTTATAAACTCTGGGGCCAACGTCCTGACTTTC
TRBJ2-3,once,TRBV11-2,-,CASTRGTTTDTQYF,TGTGCCAGTACCCGCGGGACAACAACAGATACGCAGTATTTT
TRBJ2-3,-,TRBV28,TRBD2,CASSGLAGERTDTQYF,TGTGCCAGCAGTGGACTAGCGGGAGAAAGAACAGATACGCAGTATTTT
TRBJ1-1,-,TRBV5-6,-,CASSLRGGNTEAFF,TGTGCCAGCAGCCTCAGGGGAGGGAACACTGAAGCTTTCTTT
TRBJ1-5,few,TRBV9,-,CASSVPTTSNQPQHF,TGTGCCAGCAGCGTCCCTACGACTTCCAATCAGCCCCAGCATTTT
TRBJ1-2,once,TRBV14,TRBD1,CASSHPGQGTF,TGTGCCAGCAGCCATCCAGGACAGGGGACCTTC
TRBJ2-5,-,TRBV9,TRBD2,CASSQAGLVAGETQYF,TGTGCCAGCAGCCAGGCTGGACTAGTCGCGGGGGAGACCCAGTACTTC
TRBJ2-1,-,TRBV11-2,-,CASSKNGESYNEQFF,TGTGCCAGCAGTAAAAACGGGGAATCCTACAATGAGCAGTTCTTC
TRBJ2-7,once,TRBV5-1,-,CASGEGLYEQYF,TGCGCCAGCGGAGAGGGTCTCTACGAGCAGTACTTC
TRBJ2-7,-,TRBV7-2,-,CASSRDPPGEQYF,TGTGCCAGCAGCCGGGACCCACCAGGGGAGCAGTACTTC
TRBJ1-6,-,TRBV2,-,CASKQNSPLHF,TGTGCCAGCAAACAGAATTCACCCCTCCACTTT
TRBJ2-7,-,TRBV7-6,TRBD1,CASSLKTGTGVGEQYF,TGTGCCAGCAGCTTAAAGACGGGGACAGGGGTGGGCGAGCAGTACTTC
TRBJ2-3,-,TRBV10-3,-,CAISESSGGADTQYF,TGTGCCATCAGTGAGTCTTCAGGTGGGGCAGATACGCAGTATTTT
TRBJ2-5,once,TRBV6-1,-,CASSLAGQDQETQYF,TGTGCCAGCAGTCTCGCAGGGCAGGACCAAGAGACCCAGTACTTC
TRBJ2-5,-,TRBV7-7,TRBD2,CAVSSGVSETQYF,TGTGCTGTTTCTAGCGGGGTTTCAGAGACCCAGTACTTC
TRBJ1-1,once,TRBV6-1,-,CATKQGFATEAFF,TGTGCCACTAAACAGGGTTTCGCCACTGAAGCTTTCTTT
TRBJ1-4,-,TRBV10-3,-,CAISPQMGATNEKLFF,TGTGCCATCAGTCCCCAGATGGGCGCAACTAATGAAAAACTGTTTTTT
TRBJ2-7,-,TRBV4-3,-,CASSHDMSYEQYF,TGCGCCAGCAGCCACGACATGTCCTACGAGCAGTACTTC